The clone carrying this T cell receptor beta chain was observed a few times. Its target is not known. The V and J ends lost 0 bases and 8 bases respectively, with 10 bases between them. This CDR3 comprises 13 residues. Regarding time point: newly diagnosed GD, antithyroid drugs for less than 3 months. The TCR library used RNA extracted from PBMCs. The data were obtained in a study of regulatory T cells in long-lasting Graves disease. Study-wide results and limits: Sampling was limited to peripheral blood rather than thyroid tissue. Reduced TCR diversity was observed in persistent Graves' patients versus newly diagnosed patients.

In building TCR beta libraries, iRepertoire HTBI primers were used together with Arm-PCR of CDR3 regions. TCRdb reanalysed the multiplex PCR reads using MiXCR and keeps one entry per CDR3 protein. The table records 500,000 or so distinct CDR3 sequences, 15% to 20% of them present only once. These data are also associated with another study on T cells in Graves' hyperthyroidism and ophthalmopathy. As that study records: A first-round RT-PCR of the TCR CDR3 used the HTBI primer set.

This chain links TRBV12-3 or TRBV12-4 with TRBJ1-2, with D perhaps matching TRBD1 (6 bases). The starting material was peripheral blood mononuclear cells (PBMCs), obtained at new diagnosis, from a patient treated with antithyroid drugs. This clonotype originated in a man aged 35 to 55 with Graves disease. The DNA for the CDR3 is TGTGCCAGCAGTTTAGCGACAGGCGCCGGCTACACCTTC. Its protein is CASSLATGAGYTF.